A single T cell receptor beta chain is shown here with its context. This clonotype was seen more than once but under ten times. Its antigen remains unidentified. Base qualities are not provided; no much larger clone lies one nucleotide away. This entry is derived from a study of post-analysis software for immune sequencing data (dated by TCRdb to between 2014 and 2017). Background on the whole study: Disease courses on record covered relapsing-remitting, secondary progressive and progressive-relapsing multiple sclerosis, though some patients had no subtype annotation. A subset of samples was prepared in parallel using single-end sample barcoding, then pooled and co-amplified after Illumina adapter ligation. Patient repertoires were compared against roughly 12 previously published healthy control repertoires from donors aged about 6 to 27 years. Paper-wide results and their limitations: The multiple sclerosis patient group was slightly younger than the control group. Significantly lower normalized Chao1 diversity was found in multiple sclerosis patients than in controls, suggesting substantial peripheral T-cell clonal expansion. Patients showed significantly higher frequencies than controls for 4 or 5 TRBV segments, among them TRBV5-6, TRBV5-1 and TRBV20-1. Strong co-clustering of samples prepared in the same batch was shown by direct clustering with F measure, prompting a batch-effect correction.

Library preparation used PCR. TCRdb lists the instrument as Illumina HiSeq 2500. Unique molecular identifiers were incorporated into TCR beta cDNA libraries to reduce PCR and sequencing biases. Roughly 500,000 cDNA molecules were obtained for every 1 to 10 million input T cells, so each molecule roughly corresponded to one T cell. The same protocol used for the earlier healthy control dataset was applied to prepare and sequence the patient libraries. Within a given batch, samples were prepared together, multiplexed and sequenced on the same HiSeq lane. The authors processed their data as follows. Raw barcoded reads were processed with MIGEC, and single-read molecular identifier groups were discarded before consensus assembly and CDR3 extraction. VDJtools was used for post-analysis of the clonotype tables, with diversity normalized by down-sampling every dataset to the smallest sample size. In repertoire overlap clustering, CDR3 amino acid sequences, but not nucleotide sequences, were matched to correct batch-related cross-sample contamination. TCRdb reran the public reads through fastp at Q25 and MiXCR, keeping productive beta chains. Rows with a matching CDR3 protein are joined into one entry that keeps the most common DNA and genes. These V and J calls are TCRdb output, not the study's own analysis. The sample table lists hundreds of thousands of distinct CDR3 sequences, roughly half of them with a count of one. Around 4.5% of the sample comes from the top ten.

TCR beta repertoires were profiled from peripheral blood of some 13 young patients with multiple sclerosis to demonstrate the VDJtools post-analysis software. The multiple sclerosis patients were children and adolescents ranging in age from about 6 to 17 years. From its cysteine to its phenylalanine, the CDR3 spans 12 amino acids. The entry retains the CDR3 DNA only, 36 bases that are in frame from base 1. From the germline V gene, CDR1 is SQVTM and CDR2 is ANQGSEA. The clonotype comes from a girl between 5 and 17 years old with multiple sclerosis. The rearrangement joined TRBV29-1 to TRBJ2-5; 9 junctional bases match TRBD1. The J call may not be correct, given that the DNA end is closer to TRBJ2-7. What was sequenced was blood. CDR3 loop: CSVTTGGLEQYF. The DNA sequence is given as TGCAGCGTTACTACAGGGGGCCTCGAGCAGTACTTC.